The 8 T cell receptor beta chains below all came from one sample that was sequenced in a study of T cells expressing NK-cell markers. TCRdb derives one entry per CDR3 protein from the 5' RACE reads, leaving out DNA. The sample includes about 390,000 distinct CDR3 sequences. Material: blood T cells: a sorted CD56 or NKG2C T cell subset, CD4+ or CD8+ T cells, or bulk PBMC T cells (not recorded which). The receptors here all came from a woman in her fifties or sixties in good health.

CDR3 protein: CSASLTTYEAFF. The chain is built from TRBV20-1 and TRBJ1-1. Germline CDR1 DFQATT, CDR2 SNEGSKA (reference sequence). This CDR3 spans 12 amino acids.

The chain combines TRBV2 with TRBJ2-3; the TCRdb D gene call, TRBD2, has no DNA to confirm it. This CDR3 is 16 amino acids long. Germline assignment: CDR1 SNHLY and CDR2 FYNNEI. The CDR3 loop is CASMPSGSWMADTQYF.

V and J are TRBV12-3 or TRBV12-4 and TRBJ1-3. The CDR3 has 17 residues. The CDR3 reads CASSLFLGPISGNTIYF.

The genes are TRBV14 and TRBJ2-2; TCRdb reports TRBD1, a call that lacks DNA to check it against. Germline loops: CDR1 SGHDN, CDR2 FVKESK. The CDR3 has 15 amino acids. Here the CDR3 reads CASSQVLVGAGELFF.

The chain combines TRBV7-9 with TRBJ1-1; there is no DNA to check the TCRdb D call of TRBD1. Germline V gene data show CDR1 as SEHNR and CDR2 as FQNEAQ (reference sequence). The CDR3 runs to 15 residues. Here the CDR3 reads CASSLDVGRDTEAFF.

The chain combines TRBV5-5 with TRBJ1-2. The CDR3 covers 12 residues. CDR1 and CDR2 (germline): SGHKS, YYEKEE (reference sequence). CDR3 sequence: CASSLALSSYTF. The whole variable domain, remainder taken from reference TRBV5-5 and TRBJ1-2, is DAGVTQSPTHLIKTRGQQVTLRCSPISGHKSVSWYQQVLGQGPQFIFQYYEKEERGRGNFPDRFSARQFPNYSSELNVNALLLGDSALYLCASSLALSSYTFGSGTRLTVV.

The rearrangement links TRBV4-1 to TRBJ2-2. CDR3 length: 16 residues. Germline V gene lookup returns CDR1 MGHRA and CDR2 YSYEKL. The CDR3 loop is CASSQELAANTGELFF.

The chain has TRBV15 and TRBJ1-1. The CDR3 extends over 12 amino acids. Per the germline V gene, CDR1 is LNHNV and CDR2 is YYDKDF (reference sequence). This chain's CDR3 is CATSGQNTEAFF.